The 9 T cell receptor beta chains given below trace back to one sample, sequenced in a study of T-cell memory formation after mild COVID-19. MiXCR was run by TCRdb on the 5' RACE reads, yielding one entry per CDR3 protein. The sample lists approximately 250,000 distinct CDR3 sequences; around 15% were seen once. Sequenced: PBMCs or a T cell subset sorted from them (not recorded which). The origin of the receptors is a man in his late teens or twenties who had mild COVID-19 (a few samples of this study predate the infection). Cell type and time point are not known.

A few counts support this clonotype. The CDR3 DNA follows: TGTGCCACCAGCAGAGCGGACCGGGACAGATATCAGCCCCAGCATTTT. The encoded protein is CATSRADRDRYQPQHF. The V and J genes are TRBV15 and TRBJ1-5; 7 bases are a match to TRBD1. V lost 1 base to trimming and J lost 5 bases; unmatched junction nucleotides: 8. The CDR3 loop spans 16 amino acids. The germline CDR1 and CDR2 sequences are LNHNV and YYDKDF (reference sequence).

This clonotype was detected a few times. This chain links TRBV5-1 with TRBJ2-7; D is uncertain. V was shortened by 0 bases and J by 2 bases, with 9 bases between the two germline ends. This CDR3 contains 14 residues. Germline CDR1 is SGHRS and CDR2 is YFSETQ. For the CDR3, the DNA is TGCGCCAGCAGCTTGGCCGCAGAAGCCTACGAGCAGTACTTC. Its protein is CASSLAAEAYEQYF.

This rearrangement joins TRBV5-1 to TRBJ2-5; 10 nucleotides align to TRBD2. The CDR3 has 14 residues. J was trimmed by 5 bases and V by 6 bases; bases with no gene match: 7. Per the germline V gene, CDR1 is SGHRS and CDR2 is YFSETQ. The CDR3 sequence: CASKSGGLAETQYF. CDR3 bases: TGCGCCAGCAAGTCAGGGGGACTAGCGGAGACCCAGTACTTC.

This clonotype was detected only a few times. The chain couples TRBV10-3 to TRBJ1-6; the D is unclear. The CDR3 is 10 amino acids. V was pared by 10 bases and J by 14 bases, with 12 bases between. Germline V gene sequence: CDR1 ENHRY, CDR2 SYGVKD. The CDR3, as DNA: TGTGCCACCATCCTTAAGGCCCTCCACTTT. Translation gives CATILKALHF.

J is TRBJ2-7 and V is TRBV29-1; TRBD1 might be the D (6 bases). The CDR3 totals 12 residues. The V end was cut by 3 bases, the J end by 3 bases, with 9 bases between. Germline V gene data show CDR1 as SQVTM and CDR2 as ANQGSEA. The DNA of the CDR3 is TGCAGCGTTGACTCGGGACACTACGAGCAGTACTTC. Its protein is CSVDSGHYEQYF.

This clonotype was seen only a few times. V is TRBV15 and J is TRBJ1-1; possible D gene TRBD1, 6 bases. The CDR3 runs to 17 residues. V was clipped by 3 bases and J by 3 bases, with 20 bases between them. Germline lookup yields CDR1 LNHNV and CDR2 YYDKDF (reference sequence). The CDR3 loop is CATSRNRVSVEDTEAFF. CDR3 sequence (DNA): TGTGCCACCAGCAGGAACAGGGTGAGTGTGGAGGACACTGAAGCTTTCTTT.

This clonotype was picked up a small number of times. The chain carries TRBV6-2 or TRBV6-3 and TRBJ1-2, with 8 positions matching TRBD1. The CDR3 covers 20 residues. J was trimmed by 4 bases and V by 6 bases; bases with no gene match: 25. In germline, CDR1 is MNHEY, CDR2 SVGEGT. The CDR3 region has the DNA TGTGCCAGCAGACCACGGTGGGGAGAAGGATGGACAGGGAATCCCTATGGCTACACCTTC. Translating gives CASRPRWGEGWTGNPYGYTF.

The rearrangement joins TRBV7-2 to TRBJ1-4; D possibly corresponds to TRBD1 (6 bases). The germline CDR1 and CDR2 sequences are SGHTA and FQGNSA. The CDR3 has 14 amino acids. V lost 8 bases, J lost 5 bases, and 15 bases lay in between. This chain's CDR3 is CASRPGHGNEKLFF. CDR3 coding DNA: TGTGCCAGCCGACCGGGACATGGGAATGAAAAACTGTTTTTT.

The chain links TRBV11-2 to TRBJ1-1; D is unresolved. Per germline, CDR1 SGHAT and CDR2 FQNNGV. The V and J ends lost 5 bases and 10 bases respectively, with 17 bases between them. The CDR3 has 13 residues. Written as DNA, the CDR3 is TGTGCCAGCAGCCATCCGCTGTGGTTGAGAGCTTTCTTT. This encodes CASSHPLWLRAFF.